This TCR beta chain was observed in a study of T cells in Graves' hyperthyroidism and ophthalmopathy. Study-wide results and limits: The authors' 13 V-J model separated ophthalmopathy from stable hyperthyroidism.

J gave up 10 bases and V 1 base, and 5 bases lay outside the gene matches. CDR3 length equals 13 residues. CDR1 and CDR2 from the germline V gene are SGHTA and FQGNSA. This clonotype was detected many times. Its target is not known. TCR beta CDR3 regions were amplified from RNA. The HTBI primer set drove a first-round RT-PCR of the TCR CDR3. A single record per CDR3 protein comes from TCRdb applying MiXCR to the multiplex PCR reads. The table has under 700,000 distinct CDR3 sequences, around 42% seen once. The patients, who ranged from 18 to 65 in age, presented with newly diagnosed hyperthyroidism lasting under 2 months. It was uncontrolled infection, other autoimmune disease, pregnancy or lactation that excluded patients. Clinicians diagnosed patients from clinical symptoms, serum thyroxine and TRAb, thyroid ultrasound and orbital computed tomography.

The sequenced sample was peripheral blood or thyroid tissue (not recorded which). The receptor was isolated from a woman between 18 and 29 years old with Graves' hyperthyroidism. J is TRBJ2-5 and V is TRBV7-2; the match to TRBD2 covers 8 bases. The CDR3 DNA follows: TGTGCCAGCAGCTTAGGGACTAGCACACGCCAGTACTTC. Its protein is CASSLGTSTRQYF.